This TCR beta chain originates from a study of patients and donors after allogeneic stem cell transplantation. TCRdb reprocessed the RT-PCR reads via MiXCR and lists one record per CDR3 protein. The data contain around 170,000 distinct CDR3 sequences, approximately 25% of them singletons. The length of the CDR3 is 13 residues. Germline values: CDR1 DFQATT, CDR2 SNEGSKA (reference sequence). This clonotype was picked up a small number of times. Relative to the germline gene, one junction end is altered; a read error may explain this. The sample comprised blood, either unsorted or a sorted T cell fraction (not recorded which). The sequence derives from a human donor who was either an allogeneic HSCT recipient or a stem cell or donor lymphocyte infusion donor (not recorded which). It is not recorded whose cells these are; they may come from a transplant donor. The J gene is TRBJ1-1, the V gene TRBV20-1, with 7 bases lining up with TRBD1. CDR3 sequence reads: CSASPTGNTEAFF. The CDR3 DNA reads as TGCAGTGCTAGCCCGACAGGGAACACTGAAGCTTTCTTC.